Below are 14 T cell receptor beta chains sequenced from a single sample in a study of siplizumab effects on memory and regulatory T cells (dated by TCRdb to about 2019). The protocol used for the library was the immunoSEQ multiplex PCR assay. The table was pulled from immuneACCESS by TCRdb, which kept in-frame rearrangements only. Such tables lose some clones; where checked, under half of the loss comes from unresolved V genes, and the rest has no known cause. The sample data list 100,000 or so clones, and 92% of these were observed just once. The ten biggest clones cover around 0.68% of the sample. Sequencing was done on a sample of Tregs sorted from blood. These receptors all stem from a human donor in good health.

The chain recombines TRBV6-6 with TRBJ2-4; 9 bases are shared with TRBD2. Trimming took 4 bases from V and 8 from J; bases not matched to a gene: 12. The CDR3 is 16 residues long. Germline V lookup: CDR1 MNHNY, CDR2 SVGAGI (reference sequence). The CDR3 DNA follows: TGTGCCAGCAGTTCTCTGAAGCGGGAGGACTTGGACATTCAGTACTTC. Its protein product is CASSSLKREDLDIQYF.

In its sample, this clone was seen once. V usage is TRBV7-3 and J usage is TRBJ2-3; D gene uncertain. This CDR3 is built from 12 residues. Trimming took off 5 bases at V and 4 bases at J, with 7 bases between the two ends. Germline CDR1 reads SGHTA; CDR2 reads FQGTGA. The CDR3, as DNA: TGTGCCAGCAGCGCAAACGCAGATACGCAGTATTTT. Its translation: CASSANADTQYF.

This sequence joins TRBV5-6 and TRBJ2-5, with D perhaps matching TRBD1 or TRBD2 (5 bases each). Trimming removed 1 base at V and 3 bases at J, with 10 bases between. Germline values: CDR1 SGHDT, CDR2 YYEEEE. This CDR3 is built from 14 residues. The CDR3: CASSLTGTKETQYF. CDR3 coding DNA: TGTGCCAGCAGCTTGACCGGGACCAAAGAGACCCAGTACTTC.

The rearrangement links TRBV9 to TRBJ1-3; a weak D match, TRBD1 (5 bases). Germline CDR1 is SGDLS and CDR2 is YYNGEE. V gave up 1 base and J gave up 0 bases, with 14 bases separating them. The CDR3 consists of 17 residues. The CDR3 nucleotides are TGTGCCAGCAGCGTATTGTCGGGGGAAAACTCTGGAAACACCATATATTTT. Its protein is CASSVLSGENSGNTIYF.

This clone was seen once. The chain recombines TRBV27 with TRBJ2-7; TRBD2 matches at 8 bases. CDR3 length: 15 residues. Trimming removed 0 bases from V and 3 bases from J; junction bases left unmatched: 4. CDR1 MNHEY and CDR2 SMNVEV come from the germline V gene (reference sequence). CDR3 DNA sequence: TGTGCCAGCAGTTTATCGCCCGGGGGGGACTACGAGCAGTACTTC. Its protein is CASSLSPGGDYEQYF.

V is TRBV7-9 and J is TRBJ2-5; 7 positions match TRBD1. The CDR3 length is 13 residues. V shed 3 bases and J 4 bases; nucleotides not matched to a gene: 2. CDR1 is SEHNR, CDR2 FQNEAQ, per germline (reference sequence). The CDR3 protein is CASSFNRGETQYF. CDR3 DNA: TGTGCCAGCAGCTTTAACAGGGGAGAGACCCAGTACTTC. Using reference TRBV7-9 and TRBJ2-5 for the parts outside the CDR3, the full variable domain is DTGVSQNPRHKITKRGQNVTFRCDPISEHNRLYWYRQTLGQGPEFLTYFQNEAQLEKSRLLSDRFSAERPKGSFSTLEIQRTEQGDSAMYLCASSFNRGETQYFGPGTRLLVL.

This chain connects TRBV7-9 to TRBJ1-1; unclear D gene. The CDR3 totals 15 residues. V lost 1 base, J lost 1 base, and 10 bases lay in between. Germline V gene lookup returns CDR1 SEHNR and CDR2 FQNEAQ (reference sequence). The CDR3: CASSLVSQKNTEAFF. DNA for the CDR3: TGTGCCAGCAGCTTAGTGTCACAGAAGAACACTGAAGCTTTCTTT.

The chain carries TRBV19 and TRBJ1-2, with D uncertain. The CDR3 extends over 16 amino acids. Trimming stripped 5 bases from V and 4 bases from J, with 20 bases between. Germline loops: CDR1 LNHDA, CDR2 SQIVND (reference sequence). The DNA of the CDR3 is TGTGCCAGTAGTCATTGGGCTGACCACCTTCTCTATGGCTACACCTTC. Translation: CASSHWADHLLYGYTF.

The V and J genes are TRBV19 and TRBJ1-4; D not certain. This CDR3 is 13 amino acids long. With 7 bases removed from V and 6 bases from J, the gap between germline ends came to 12 bases. The germline V gene encodes CDR1 LNHDA and CDR2 SQIVND (reference sequence). The DNA for the CDR3 is TGTGCCAGTATGGGGAGGTTAGATGAAAAACTGTTTTTT. Protein sequence: CASMGRLDEKLFF.

The chain has TRBV7-6 and TRBJ2-5; D could derive from TRBD1 or TRBD2 (6 bases each). This CDR3 has 16 residues. V lost 1 base and J 0 bases, leaving 12 bases between the germline ends. Germline assignment: CDR1 SGHVS and CDR2 FNYEAQ. The CDR3 protein is CASSLVAGHYQETQYF. DNA of the CDR3: TGTGCCAGCAGCTTAGTGGCGGGACACTACCAAGAGACCCAGTACTTC. Complete variable domain (other parts from reference TRBV7-6 and TRBJ2-5): GAGVSQSPRYKVTKRGQDVALRCDPISGHVSLYWYRQALGQGPEFLTYFNYEAQQDKSGLPNDRFSAERPEGSISTLTIQRTEQRDSAMYRCASSLVAGHYQETQYFGPGTRLLVL.

The chain joins TRBV6-1 to TRBJ1-1; D is undetermined. Trimming pared 4 bases from V and 1 base from J, leaving 7 bases between. This CDR3 has 13 amino acids. Germline loops: CDR1 MNHNS, CDR2 SASEGT. The CDR3 here is CASSARGNTEAFF. Here the CDR3 DNA reads TGTGCCAGCAGTGCCCGAGGGAACACTGAAGCTTTCTTT.

This clone was recorded a few times. This chain joins TRBV6-1 and TRBJ2-6; 11 bases agree with TRBD1. Trimming cost V 4 bases and J 1 base; bases outside gene matches: 12. CDR1 MNHNS and CDR2 SASEGT come from the germline V gene. The CDR3 contains 20 residues. The CDR3 reads CASSGRTGGAGDSGANVLTF. The CDR3 nucleotides are TGTGCCAGCAGTGGCCGGACAGGGGGCGCAGGGGATTCTGGGGCCAACGTCCTGACTTTC.

The rearrangement joins TRBV28 to TRBJ1-2, with 7 bases identical to TRBD1. Looked up from germline, CDR1 is MDHEN and CDR2 is SYDVKM. With V trimmed by 5 bases and J by 1 base, 7 bases remained unmatched. CDR3 size: 15 residues. The DNA of the CDR3 is TGTGCCAGCAGTCCAGGGGACAGATTTAACTATGGCTACACCTTC. Its translation: CASSPGDRFNYGYTF.

The chain couples TRBV7-2 to TRBJ2-7; 7 bases align to TRBD1. J lost 5 bases, V lost 5 bases, and 6 bases had no gene match. Germline CDR1 and CDR2: SGHTA and FQGNSA. There are 13 residues in the CDR3. The CDR3 loop is CASSIRQGDEQYF. The CDR3 DNA reads TGTGCCAGCAGCATTAGACAGGGTGACGAGCAGTACTTC.